This TCR beta chain stems from a study of Ad26.COV2.S vaccination and SARS-CoV-2 variants. Treatment noted: some 20 received Ad26.COV2.S at low or high dose, single or two shots; about 5 received placebo; per-sample allocation not given. Samples were taken on day 63 after the first vaccine or placebo injection. Clones were sequenced by immunoSEQ multiplex PCR, and TCRdb holds only the in-frame ones, with some missing. This table holds about 350,000 clones, about 89% found once. Trimming left V 4 bases short and J 5 bases short, with 21 bases between. CDR3 size: 16 residues. The germline V gene has CDR1 SGHKS and CDR2 YYEKEE (reference sequence).

Specimen: peripheral blood, collected in a trial of Ad26.COV2.S vaccine versus placebo. The clonotype comes from a person aged 18-65 years who received the Ad26.COV2.S COVID-19 vaccine or a placebo. The chain carries TRBV5-5 and TRBJ1-2; D is perhaps TRBD1 (6 bases). Written as DNA, the CDR3 is TGTGCCAGCAGCCCGGAGGGGGACACGAGCCTTTATGGCTACACCTTC. Residues: CASSPEGDTSLYGYTF. The full variable domain, rest sourced from reference TRBV5-5 and TRBJ1-2, is DAGVTQSPTHLIKTRGQQVTLRCSPISGHKSVSWYQQVLGQGPQFIFQYYEKEERGRGNFPDRFSARQFPNYSSELNVNALLLGDSALYLCASSPEGDTSLYGYTFGSGTRLTVV.